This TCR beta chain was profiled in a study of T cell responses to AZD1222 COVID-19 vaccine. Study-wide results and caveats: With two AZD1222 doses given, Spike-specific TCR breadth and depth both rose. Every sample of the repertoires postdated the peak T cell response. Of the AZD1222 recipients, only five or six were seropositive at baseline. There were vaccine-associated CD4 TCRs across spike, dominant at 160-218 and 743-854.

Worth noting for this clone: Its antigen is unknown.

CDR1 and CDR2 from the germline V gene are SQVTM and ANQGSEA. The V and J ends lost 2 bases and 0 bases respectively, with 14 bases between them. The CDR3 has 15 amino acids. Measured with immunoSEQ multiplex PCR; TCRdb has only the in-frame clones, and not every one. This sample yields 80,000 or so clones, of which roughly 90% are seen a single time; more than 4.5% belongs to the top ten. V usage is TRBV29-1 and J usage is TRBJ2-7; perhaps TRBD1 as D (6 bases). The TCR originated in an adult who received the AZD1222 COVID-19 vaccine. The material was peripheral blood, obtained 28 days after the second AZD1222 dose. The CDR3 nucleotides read TGCAGCGTTGAATATCAGGGGTGGAGCTCCTACGAGCAGTACTTC. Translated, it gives CSVEYQGWSSYEQYF.